This T cell receptor beta chain was identified during a study of shared clonotypes between healthy human individuals. This clone was seen repeatedly, ten times or more. Other DNA sequences in the same sample also yield this CDR3. The CDR3 is made up of 13 amino acids. Germline CDR1 reads SNHLY; CDR2 reads FYNNEI. The ends lost 6 bases at V and 1 base at J; junction bases unmatched: 2. The data were produced by immunoSEQ multiplex PCR, yet TCRdb's version contains in-frame clones alone and is incomplete. This sample has about 990,000 clones; approximately 80% occur once, and the top ten carry roughly 0.61%.

The material sequenced was memory CD4+ T cells from PBMCs. Subset noted: CD45RA-negative fraction. This rearrangement joins TRBV2 to TRBJ1-1; 7 bases match TRBD1. The receptor comes from a man aged 18 to 29 in good health. Some clones in this sample may be carry-over from other donors' samples. Here the CDR3 reads CASRRQGNTEAFF. The CDR3 region has the DNA TGTGCCAGCAGGCGACAGGGGAACACTGAAGCTTTCTTT.